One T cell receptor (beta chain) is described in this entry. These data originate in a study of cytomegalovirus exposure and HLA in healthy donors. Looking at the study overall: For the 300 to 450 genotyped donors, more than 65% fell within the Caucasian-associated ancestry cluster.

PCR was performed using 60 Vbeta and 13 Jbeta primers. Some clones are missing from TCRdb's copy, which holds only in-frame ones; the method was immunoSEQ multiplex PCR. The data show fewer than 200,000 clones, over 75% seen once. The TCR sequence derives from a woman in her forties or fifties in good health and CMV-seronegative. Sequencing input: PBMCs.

The CDR3 DNA reads as TGCGCCAGCCGAGGGGGGGCCGGTGAAGCTTTCTTT. Protein sequence: CASRGGAGEAFF. The chain combines TRBV5-1 with TRBJ1-1; perhaps TRBD1 as D (6 bases). The CDR3 covers 12 residues. V shed 7 bases and J shed 7 bases, with 14 bases lying between them. Germline CDR1 SGHRS, CDR2 YFSETQ.